The 28 T cell receptor beta chains reported below all come from one sample, sequenced in a study of T cell changes during pregnancy in multiple sclerosis. Assay: immunoSEQ multiplex PCR; the TCRdb copy retains only in-frame clones and omits some. The sample shows tens of thousands of clones, just under 95% of them seen only once. The sequenced sample was peripheral blood, obtained in the first trimester of pregnancy. Source of these receptors: a female donor with multiple sclerosis, enrolled in a pregnancy study.

The chain employs TRBV4-2 and TRBJ2-2; D not certain. The CDR3 is 14 amino acids. CDR1 is LGHNA and CDR2 is YNFKEQ in the germline V gene. Trimming took off 4 bases at V and 2 bases at J, with 8 bases between the two ends. CDR3 nucleotides: TGTGCCAGCAGCCGAGGTTCCAACACCGGGGAGCTGTTTTTT. Its translation is CASSRGSNTGELFF.

The rearrangement links TRBV7-2 to TRBJ1-2; D is unclear. The CDR3 sequence is 11 residues long. V dropped 11 bases and J dropped 4 bases, with 11 bases sitting between them. Germline CDR1 SGHTA, CDR2 FQGNSA. The CDR3 is CAASRGYGYTF. The CDR3 DNA reads TGTGCCGCCTCCCGGGGCTATGGCTACACCTTC.

The rearrangement joins TRBV6-5 to TRBJ1-1; 11 nucleotides align to TRBD1. This CDR3 is built from 15 residues. From germline, CDR1 is MNHEY and CDR2 SVGAGI. V lost 2 bases and J lost 7; bases outside the gene matches: 6. Here the CDR3 DNA reads TGTGCCAGCAGTTACAGGGGACAGGGGGTCGGTGAAGCTTTCTTT. It codes for CASSYRGQGVGEAFF.

The genes are TRBV7-6 and TRBJ1-3, with a possible D match to TRBD1 (5 bases). Trimming cost V 1 base and J 0 bases, with 13 bases left between them. Germline CDR1 reads SGHVS; CDR2 reads FNYEAQ. The CDR3 has 17 amino acids. CDR3 residues: CASSLGAGLHSGNTIYF. The DNA for the CDR3 is TGTGCCAGCAGCTTAGGTGCAGGGCTACACTCTGGAAACACCATATATTTT.

CDR3 sequence: CASSSTGNTGELFF. CDR3 coding DNA: TGTGCCAGCAGCTCGACGGGGAACACCGGGGAGCTGTTTTTT. The gene calls are TRBV5-4 and TRBJ2-2; D unresolved. Germline V CDR1 and CDR2: SGHNT, YYREEE (reference sequence). Trimming cost V 3 bases and J 1 base, with 7 bases left between them. CDR3 length: 14 residues.

J is TRBJ2-7 and V is TRBV19; D is possibly TRBD1 (6 bases). V gave up 3 bases and J gave up 3 bases, with 9 bases separating them. The CDR3 loop spans 13 amino acids. Germline V CDR1 and CDR2: LNHDA, SQIVND (reference sequence). The CDR3 loop reads CASSIRQDYEQYF. The CDR3 DNA follows: TGTGCCAGTAGTATCCGACAGGACTACGAGCAGTACTTC.

Judged by abundance, this clone is medium-sized. The genes are TRBV7-6 and TRBJ1-5; no clear D gene. The germline V and J ends were trimmed by 0 bases and 9 bases, with 18 bases remaining between them. CDR3 size: 16 residues. Germline CDR1 and CDR2: SGHVS and FNYEAQ. CDR3 coding DNA: TGTGCCAGCAGCTTAGCTAGTCCGGGTGGCAGTGGGCCCCAGCATTTT. Protein: CASSLASPGGSGPQHF.

The chain links TRBV2 to TRBJ2-7, with TRBD1 identical over 8 bases. Germline CDR1 is SNHLY and CDR2 is FYNNEI. V lost 6 bases to trimming and J lost 2 bases; unmatched junction nucleotides: 3. This CDR3 has 13 residues. The CDR3 reads CASSLQGAYEQYF. DNA of the CDR3: TGTGCCAGCAGCCTACAGGGGGCCTACGAGCAGTACTTC. Using reference TRBV2 and TRBJ2-7 for the parts outside the CDR3, the full variable domain is EPEVTQTPSHQVTQMGQEVILRCVPISNHLYFYWYRQILGQKVEFLVSFYNNEISEKSEIFDDQFSVERPDGSNFTLKIRSTKLEDSAMYFCASSLQGAYEQYFGPGTRLTVT.

The chain recombines TRBV9 with TRBJ2-2, with TRBD1 matching over 9 bases. Germline CDR1 SGDLS, CDR2 YYNGEE. This CDR3 contains 20 residues. V was pared by 0 bases and J by 1 base, with 13 bases of the junction left unmatched. DNA for the CDR3: TGTGCCAGCAGCGTAGGTTCGGGACAGGGACTACTTTGGAACACCGGGGAGCTGTTTTTT. This encodes CASSVGSGQGLLWNTGELFF.

The chain combines TRBV29-1 with TRBJ2-7; 8 bases fit TRBD1. Per the germline V gene, CDR1 is SQVTM and CDR2 is ANQGSEA. CDR3 length: 13 amino acids. J was trimmed by 4 bases and V by 1 base; bases with no gene match: 3. CDR3 in amino acids: CSVEGTGIYEQYF. The CDR3 DNA follows: TGCAGCGTTGAAGGGACAGGGATTTACGAGCAGTACTTC.

This clone was counted a single time. The chain joins TRBV7-3 to TRBJ2-1; a weak D match, TRBD2 (7 bases). The CDR3 loop spans 15 amino acids. V lost 1 base to trimming and J lost 4 bases, with 11 bases between them. Germline loops: CDR1 SGHTA, CDR2 FQGTGA. The CDR3 is CASSLKGGSYNEQFF. CDR3 DNA sequence: TGTGCCAGCAGCTTAAAGGGGGGGTCATACAATGAGCAGTTCTTC. The full variable domain, with the rest looked up from reference TRBV7-3 and TRBJ2-1, is GAGVSQTPSNKVTEKGKYVELRCDPISGHTALYWYRQSLGQGPEFLIYFQGTGAADDSGLPNDRFFAVRPEGSVSTLKIQRTERGDSAVYLCASSLKGGSYNEQFFGPGTRLTVL.

In nucleotides, the CDR3 is TGTGCCAGCAGTGAATACCCGGGGGACAGGGGGTCTAACTATGGCTACACCTTC. It encodes CASSEYPGDRGSNYGYTF. This chain joins TRBV6-4 and TRBJ1-2; 11 nucleotides align to TRBD1. This CDR3 spans 18 amino acids. Germline CDR1 reads MRHNA; CDR2 reads SNTAGT. V dropped 3 bases and J dropped 0; count of bases not matched to a gene: 9.

This clone showed up just once. This rearrangement joins TRBV14 to TRBJ2-1, with 15 positions matching TRBD2. The ends lost 4 bases at V and 0 bases at J; junction bases unmatched: 7. The length of the CDR3 is 19 residues. Germline CDR1 SGHDN, CDR2 FVKESK. Written as DNA, the CDR3 is TGTGCCAGCAGCCCCGGGACTAGCGGGGGGCGGAGCTCCTACAATGAGCAGTTCTTC. This codes for CASSPGTSGGRSSYNEQFF.

The table lists this clone with a few counts. V is TRBV27 and J is TRBJ1-6; D is undetermined. Germline V gene sequence: CDR1 MNHEY, CDR2 SMNVEV (reference sequence). This CDR3 has 15 amino acids. V lost 6 bases to trimming and J lost 4 bases, with 13 bases between them. The CDR3 loop is CASRDAGSYNSPLHF. The CDR3 DNA reads as TGTGCCAGCAGGGATGCGGGGTCTTATAATTCACCCCTCCACTTT.

The chain uses TRBV4-2 and TRBJ2-7; TRBD1 aligns across 7 bases. The trim removed 4 bases at V and 2 bases at J, leaving 11 bases unmatched. Germline CDR1 is LGHNA and CDR2 is YNFKEQ. This CDR3 comprises 16 residues. In nucleotides, the CDR3 is TGTGCCAGCAGCCCTAGTGACCGGGACAGCACCTACGAGCAGTACTTC. Its translation is CASSPSDRDSTYEQYF.

This chain uses TRBV30 with TRBJ2-5; 7 bases align to TRBD1. The junction had 3 bases not matched to a gene; V was cut back by 3 bases and J by 2 bases. CDR1 and CDR2 (germline): GTSNPN, SVGIG (reference sequence). The CDR3 loop spans 13 amino acids. The CDR3 nucleotides read TGTGCCTGGAGGATGGACAGGCAAGAGACCCAGTACTTC. Its protein product is CAWRMDRQETQYF.

The chain recombines TRBV9 with TRBJ2-1; D ambiguous. Trimming took 1 base from V and 7 from J, leaving 15 bases between them. Per germline, CDR1 SGDLS and CDR2 YYNGEE. The CDR3 length is 15 residues. As DNA, the CDR3 is TGTGCCAGCAGCGTAACCCCACAGAAGACGAATGAGCAGTTCTTC. Translating it yields CASSVTPQKTNEQFF. The entire variable domain, with the rest obtained from reference TRBV9 and TRBJ2-1, is as follows: DSGVTQTPKHLITATGQRVTLRCSPRSGDLSVYWYQQSLDQGLQFLIQYYNGEERAKGNILERFSAQQFPDLHSELNLSSLELGDSALYFCASSVTPQKTNEQFFGPGTRLTVL.

This chain connects TRBV5-4 to TRBJ2-1, with TRBD2 identical over 8 bases. Germline V lookup: CDR1 SGHNT, CDR2 YYREEE (reference sequence). The CDR3 spans 16 residues. Germline trimming cut 4 bases from V and 7 bases from J; bases unmatched to any gene: 13. CDR3: CASSQIKLAGPNEQFF. In DNA, the CDR3 is TGTGCCAGCAGCCAGATTAAGTTAGCGGGACCAAATGAGCAGTTCTTC. Using reference TRBV5-4 and TRBJ2-1 for the parts outside the CDR3, the full variable domain is ETGVTQSPTHLIKTRGQQVTLRCSSQSGHNTVSWYQQALGQGPQFIFQYYREEENGRGNFPPRFSGLQFPNYSSELNVNALELDDSALYLCASSQIKLAGPNEQFFGPGTRLTVL.

The chain couples TRBV10-3 to TRBJ2-6; 11 nucleotides match TRBD2. The CDR3 is made up of 18 amino acids. Germline V gene sequence: CDR1 ENHRY, CDR2 SYGVKD. The junction had 8 bases not matched to a gene; V was cut back by 3 bases and J by 4 bases. CDR3 in amino acids: CAISDLLAGVSGANVLTF. CDR3 DNA sequence: TGTGCCATCAGTGATTTACTAGCGGGAGTCTCAGGGGCCAACGTCCTGACTTTC.

The chain employs TRBV15 and TRBJ2-7, with D perhaps TRBD1 (6 bases). Trimming pared 9 bases from V and 6 bases from J, leaving 21 bases between. This CDR3 spans 14 amino acids. Germline V gives CDR1 LNHNV, CDR2 YYDKDF (reference sequence). CDR3 in DNA: TGTGCCACGTTCGTGGGGGCGGCGATCTCCGAGCAGTACTTC. Protein: CATFVGAAISEQYF.

This clone showed up just once. This chain uses TRBV13 with TRBJ1-5; D not certain. The CDR3 has 16 residues. V was shortened by 0 bases and J by 5 bases, with 14 bases between the two germline ends. Germline CDR1 and CDR2: PRHDT and FYEKMQ (reference sequence). The CDR3 DNA is TGTGCCAGCAGCTTAGGAGTTTGGGGAGGCGATCAGCCCCAGCATTTT. Protein product: CASSLGVWGGDQPQHF.

V usage is TRBV7-6 and J usage is TRBJ2-1; 10 positions match TRBD2. Germline CDR1 SGHVS, CDR2 FNYEAQ. The CDR3 loop spans 15 amino acids. Losses at the gene ends were 3 bases for V and 6 bases for J; bases not matched to a gene: 5. The CDR3 reads CASSFASGRINEQFF. The CDR3 bases are TGTGCCAGCAGCTTCGCTAGCGGGAGAATCAATGAGCAGTTCTTC.

The V call is TRBV4-1, the J call TRBJ2-1; D is perhaps TRBD2 (6 bases). V lost 0 bases, J lost 8 bases, and 17 bases lay in between. This CDR3 is built from 16 residues. Germline-derived CDR1 and CDR2 are MGHRA and YSYEKL. In nucleotides, the CDR3 is TGCGCCAGCAGCCAAGAGTGGCTCTCGGGGGACGATGAGCAGTTCTTC. Its translation: CASSQEWLSGDDEQFF.

The chain uses TRBV18 and TRBJ1-5, with TRBD1 identical over 7 bases. The germline V gene encodes CDR1 KGHSH and CDR2 LQKENI. Trimming removed 5 bases from V and 5 bases from J; junction bases left unmatched: 9. The CDR3 is 15 amino acids. CDR3 region: CASSTGDHRDQPQHF. CDR3 nucleotide sequence: TGTGCCAGCTCAACAGGGGACCACAGGGATCAGCCCCAGCATTTT.

The chain carries TRBV4-3 and TRBJ2-7; D unclear. Trimming removed 3 bases at V and 0 bases at J, with 6 bases between. The CDR3 contains 13 residues. Per the germline V gene, CDR1 is LGHNA and CDR2 is YSLEER. Here the CDR3 reads CASSQEYSYEQYF. The CDR3 DNA sequence: TGCGCCAGCAGCCAGGAGTACTCCTACGAGCAGTACTTC.

This clone came up once. The chain couples TRBV6-4 to TRBJ2-1; 9 nucleotides agree with TRBD1. V lost 0 bases and J lost 3; bases outside the gene matches: 6. This CDR3 spans 17 amino acids. Germline values: CDR1 MRHNA, CDR2 SNTAGT. CDR3 bases: TGTGCCAGCAGTGACTCGGTGGGGGACAGGGTCTACAATGAGCAGTTCTTC. Encoded protein: CASSDSVGDRVYNEQFF.

This chain uses TRBV2 with TRBJ1-1, with D perhaps matching TRBD1 (5 bases). The V gene lost 6 bases and the J gene lost 1 base, with 9 bases spanning the gap. Germline CDR1 and CDR2: SNHLY and FYNNEI. This CDR3 comprises 13 residues. The CDR3: CASSSDRNTEAFF. CDR3 DNA: TGTGCCAGCAGCTCCGACAGGAACACTGAAGCTTTCTTT.

This clone was detected once. This chain joins TRBV10-3 and TRBJ1-1, with a possible D match to TRBD1 (6 bases). This CDR3 is 13 amino acids long. Germline V lookup: CDR1 ENHRY, CDR2 SYGVKD. V lost 0 bases to trimming and J lost 6 bases, with 8 bases between them. DNA of the CDR3: TGTGCCATCAGTGAGTCGGGGGGGCCTGAAGCTTTCTTT. It translates to CAISESGGPEAFF.